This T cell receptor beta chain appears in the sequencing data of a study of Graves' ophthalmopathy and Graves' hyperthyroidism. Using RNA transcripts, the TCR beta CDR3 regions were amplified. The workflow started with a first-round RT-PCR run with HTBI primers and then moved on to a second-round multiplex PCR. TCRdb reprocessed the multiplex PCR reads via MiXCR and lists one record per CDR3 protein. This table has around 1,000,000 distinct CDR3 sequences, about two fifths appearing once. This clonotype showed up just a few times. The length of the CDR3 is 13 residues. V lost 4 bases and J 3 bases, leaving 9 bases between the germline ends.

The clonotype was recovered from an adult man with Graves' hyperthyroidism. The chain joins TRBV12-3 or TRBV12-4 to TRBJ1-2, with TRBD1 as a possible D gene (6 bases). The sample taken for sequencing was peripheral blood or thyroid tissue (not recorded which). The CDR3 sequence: CASSSGDYYGYTF. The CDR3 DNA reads TGTGCCAGCAGTTCAGGGGATTACTATGGCTACACCTTC.